This T cell receptor (beta chain) came from a study of OX40 agonist ivuxolimab in advanced cancers. As for the study more broadly: Ivuxolimab, which targeted the costimulatory receptor OX40 (CD134), was an agonistic, fully human IgG2 monoclonal antibody. Intravenous ivuxolimab was administered to patients every 2 weeks at six dose levels: 0.01, 0.1, 0.3, 1.5, 3 and 10 mg/kg. Among the 50 to 55 dose-escalation patients, about 20 had hepatocellular carcinoma, 15 or so melanoma, 9 renal cell carcinoma and 9 head and neck cancer. In the dose-escalation cohort, over 65% of patients were male, and the mean age was approximately 60 years, with a range of roughly 20 to 79. Prior anti-PD-1, anti-PD-L1 or anti-CTLA-4 therapy was permitted, and less than 45% of dose-escalation patients had received checkpoint inhibitors. Partial responses were achieved by three dose-escalation patients, of whom one had hepatocellular carcinoma and two had cutaneous melanoma. Peripheral TCRbeta sequencing aimed to test whether ivuxolimab altered TCR sequence diversity and caused clonal T-cell expansion. The paper describes the monotherapy dose-escalation part (N ≈ 52 patients) of the phase I trial of ivuxolimab. Study-wide conclusions, independent of this receptor: At doses of 0.1 to 3.0 mg/kg, clonal expansion of both CD4+ and CD8+ T cells in blood was seen between baseline and week 6. Partial responders in the 0.1-3.0 mg/kg groups had among the lowest normalized peripheral clonal expansion, especially among CD8+ T cells. After ivuxolimab, CD8+ T cells had more expanded clones than CD4+ T cells on average. The antigen specificity of the peripheral T cells that underwent clonal expansion was not determined. Low levels of normalized T-cell clonal expansion were also seen in some nonresponding patients.

This clone showed up just a few times. The clone's antigen remains unknown. Base qualities were left out, and no much larger clone turns up one base away. The trial excluded patients who had a history of autoimmune disease or were on systemic immunosuppression. Peripheral blood for TCR sequencing was collected from all dose cohorts at baseline, on cycle 4 day 1, and on cycle 7 day 1. The samples were taken from a phase I, first-in-human, multicenter, open-label dose-escalation trial of ivuxolimab. The trial enrolled adults with locally advanced or metastatic head and neck squamous cell, hepatocellular, melanoma or renal cell carcinoma. Before TCR sequencing, CD4+ T cells and CD8+ T cells from peripheral blood were sorted into separate populations. For sequencing of the TCRbeta CDR3 region, genomic DNA was extracted from the sorted cells. The immunoSEQ Assay was used to sequence the TCRbeta CDR3 regions. Sourced from immuneACCESS, this table was stored by TCRdb with only in-frame sequences that have V and J called. A share of the clones is absent; for the studies checked, an unresolved V gene accounts for under half, and the remainder has no known explanation. A total of approximately 70,000 clones appear in this sample, 90% of them only once. Of the sample, roughly 0.5% is held by the ten largest clones.

The receptor's source is an adult with an advanced solid tumor such as melanoma, head and neck, liver or kidney cancer. Sequenced here: CD4+ or CD8+ T cells sorted from blood, sampled in a trial of the OX40 agonist ivuxolimab.

This receptor carries the CDR3 CACPGASGRTDEQFF. The bases are TGTGCCTGCCCCGGGGCTAGCGGGAGGACGGATGAGCAGTTCTTC. The chain joins TRBV30 to TRBJ2-1; 11 bases in the middle match TRBD2. CDR1 and CDR2 were assigned from the germline V gene (reference sequence) as GTSNPN and SVGIG. The germline V end is reduced by 6 bases and the J end by 8 bases; junction bases left unmatched: 12. From the cysteine through the phenylalanine, the CDR3 covers 15 amino acids. CDR3 DNA is the only sequence kept; it has 45 bases, read in frame from the first base.